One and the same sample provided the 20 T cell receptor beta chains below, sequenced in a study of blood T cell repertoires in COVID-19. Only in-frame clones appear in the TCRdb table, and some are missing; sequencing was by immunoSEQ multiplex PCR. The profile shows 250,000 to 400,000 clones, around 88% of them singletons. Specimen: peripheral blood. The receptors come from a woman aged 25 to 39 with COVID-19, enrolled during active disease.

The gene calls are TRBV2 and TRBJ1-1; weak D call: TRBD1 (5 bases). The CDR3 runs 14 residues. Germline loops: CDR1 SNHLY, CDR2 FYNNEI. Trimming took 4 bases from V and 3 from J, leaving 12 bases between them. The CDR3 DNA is TGTGCCAGCAGTGTAAGGGGAGGGTACACTGAAGCTTTCTTT. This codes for CASSVRGGYTEAFF.

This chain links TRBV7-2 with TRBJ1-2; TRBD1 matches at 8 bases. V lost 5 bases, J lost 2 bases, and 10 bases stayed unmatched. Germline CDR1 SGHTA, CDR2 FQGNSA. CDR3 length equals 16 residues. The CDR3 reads CASSQADRVRNYGYTF. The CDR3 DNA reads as TGTGCCAGCAGCCAAGCGGACAGGGTGAGAAACTATGGCTACACCTTC.

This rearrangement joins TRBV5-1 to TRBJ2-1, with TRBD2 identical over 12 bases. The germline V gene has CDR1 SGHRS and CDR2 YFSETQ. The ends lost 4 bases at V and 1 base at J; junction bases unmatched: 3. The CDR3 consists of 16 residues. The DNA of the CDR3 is TGCGCCAGCAGCGTACTAGCGGGGGGTTCCTACAATGAGCAGTTCTTC. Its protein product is CASSVLAGGSYNEQFF.

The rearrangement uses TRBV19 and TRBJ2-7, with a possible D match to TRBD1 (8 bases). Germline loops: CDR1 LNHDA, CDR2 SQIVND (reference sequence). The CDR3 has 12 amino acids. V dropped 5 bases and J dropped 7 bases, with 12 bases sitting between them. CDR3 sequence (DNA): TGTGCCAGTAGTCTACAGGGGGGGGAGCAGTACTTC. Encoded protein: CASSLQGGEQYF.

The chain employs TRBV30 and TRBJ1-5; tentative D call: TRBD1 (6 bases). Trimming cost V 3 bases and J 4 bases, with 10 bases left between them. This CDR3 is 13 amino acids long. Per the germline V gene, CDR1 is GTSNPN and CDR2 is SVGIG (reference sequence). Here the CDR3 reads CAWSRGENQPQHF. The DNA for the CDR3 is TGTGCCTGGAGCAGGGGTGAAAATCAGCCCCAGCATTTT.

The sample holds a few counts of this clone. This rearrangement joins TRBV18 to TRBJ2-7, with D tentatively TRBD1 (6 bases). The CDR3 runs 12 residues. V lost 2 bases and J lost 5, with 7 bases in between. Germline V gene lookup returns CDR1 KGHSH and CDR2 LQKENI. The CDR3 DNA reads TGTGCCAGCTCACCAGGGACACACGAGCAGTACGTC. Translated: CASSPGTHEQYV.

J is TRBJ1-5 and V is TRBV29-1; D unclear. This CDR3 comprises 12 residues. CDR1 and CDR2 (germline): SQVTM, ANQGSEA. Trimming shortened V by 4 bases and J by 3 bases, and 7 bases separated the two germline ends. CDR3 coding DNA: TGCAGCGTTGCAATAGCCAATCAGCCCCAGCATTTT. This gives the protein CSVAIANQPQHF.

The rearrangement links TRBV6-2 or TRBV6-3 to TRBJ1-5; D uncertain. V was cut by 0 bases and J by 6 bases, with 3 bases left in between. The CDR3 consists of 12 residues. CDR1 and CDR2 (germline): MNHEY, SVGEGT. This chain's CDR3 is CASSYSRQPQHF. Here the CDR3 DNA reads TGTGCCAGCAGTTACTCCCGTCAGCCCCAGCATTTT.

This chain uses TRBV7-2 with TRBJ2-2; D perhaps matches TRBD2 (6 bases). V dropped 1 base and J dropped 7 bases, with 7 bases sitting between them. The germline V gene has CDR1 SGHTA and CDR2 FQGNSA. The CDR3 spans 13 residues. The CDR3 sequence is CASSLGRGGELFF. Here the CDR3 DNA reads TGTGCCAGCAGCTTAGGGAGGGGCGGGGAGCTGTTTTTT.

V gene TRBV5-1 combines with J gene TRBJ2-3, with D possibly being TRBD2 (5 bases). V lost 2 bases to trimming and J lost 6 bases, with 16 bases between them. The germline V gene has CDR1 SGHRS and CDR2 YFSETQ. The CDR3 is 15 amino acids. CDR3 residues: CASSLADWDRDTQYF. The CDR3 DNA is TGCGCCAGCAGCTTAGCGGATTGGGATAGGGATACGCAGTATTTT.

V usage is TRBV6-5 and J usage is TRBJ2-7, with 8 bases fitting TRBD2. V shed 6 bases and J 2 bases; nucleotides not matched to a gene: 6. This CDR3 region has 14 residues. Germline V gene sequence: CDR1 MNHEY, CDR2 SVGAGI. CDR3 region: CASRLAGDTYEQYF. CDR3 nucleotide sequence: TGTGCCAGCAGGCTAGCGGGCGATACCTACGAGCAGTACTTC.

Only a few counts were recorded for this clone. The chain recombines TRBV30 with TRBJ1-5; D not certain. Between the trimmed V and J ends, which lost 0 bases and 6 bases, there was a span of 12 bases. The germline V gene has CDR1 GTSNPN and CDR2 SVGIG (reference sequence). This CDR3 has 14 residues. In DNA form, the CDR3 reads TGTGCCTGGAGTGTACTCAGTCCAGGTCAGCCCCAGCATTTT. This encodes CAWSVLSPGQPQHF.

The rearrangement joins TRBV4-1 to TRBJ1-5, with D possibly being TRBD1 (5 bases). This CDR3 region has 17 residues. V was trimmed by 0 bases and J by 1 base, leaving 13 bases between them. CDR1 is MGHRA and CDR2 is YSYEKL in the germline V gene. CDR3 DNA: TGCGCCAGCAGCCAAGATCTGGCAGGGTGGAGCAATCAGCCCCAGCATTTT. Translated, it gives CASSQDLAGWSNQPQHF.

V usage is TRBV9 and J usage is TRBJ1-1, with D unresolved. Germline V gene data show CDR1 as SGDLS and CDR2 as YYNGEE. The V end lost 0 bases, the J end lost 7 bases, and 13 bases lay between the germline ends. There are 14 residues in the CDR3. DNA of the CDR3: TGTGCCAGCAGCGTAGATGGCCGTGCAGGTGAAGCTTTCTTT. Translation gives CASSVDGRAGEAFF.

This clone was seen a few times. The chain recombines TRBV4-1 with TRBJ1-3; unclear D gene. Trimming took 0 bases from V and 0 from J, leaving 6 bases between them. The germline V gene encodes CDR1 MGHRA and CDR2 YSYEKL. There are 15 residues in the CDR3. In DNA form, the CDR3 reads TGCGCCAGCAGCCAAGATCCGAGCTCTGGAAACACCATATATTTT. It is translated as CASSQDPSSGNTIYF.

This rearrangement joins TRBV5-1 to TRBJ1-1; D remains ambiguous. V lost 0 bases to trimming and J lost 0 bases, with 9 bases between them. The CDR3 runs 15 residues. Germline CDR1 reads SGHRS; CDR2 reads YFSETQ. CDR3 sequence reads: CASSLGSMMNTEAFF. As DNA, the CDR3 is TGCGCCAGCAGCTTGGGTAGCATGATGAACACTGAAGCTTTCTTT.

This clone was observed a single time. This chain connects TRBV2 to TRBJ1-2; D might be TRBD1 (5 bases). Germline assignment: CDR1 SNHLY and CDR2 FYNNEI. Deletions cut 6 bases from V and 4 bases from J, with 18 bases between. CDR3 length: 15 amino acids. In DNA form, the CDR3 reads TGTGCCAGCAGACCGGGACTCTCCCTGATCTATGGCTACACCTTC. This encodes CASRPGLSLIYGYTF. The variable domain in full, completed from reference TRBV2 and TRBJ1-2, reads EPEVTQTPSHQVTQMGQEVILRCVPISNHLYFYWYRQILGQKVEFLVSFYNNEISEKSEIFDDQFSVERPDGSNFTLKIRSTKLEDSAMYFCASRPGLSLIYGYTFGSGTRLTVV.

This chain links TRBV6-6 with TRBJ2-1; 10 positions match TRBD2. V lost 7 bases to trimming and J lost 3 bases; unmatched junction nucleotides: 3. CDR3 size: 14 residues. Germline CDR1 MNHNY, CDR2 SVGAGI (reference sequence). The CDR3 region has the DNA TGTGCCAGCAACCTAGCGGGGGTCTACAATGAGCAGTTCTTC. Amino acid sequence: CASNLAGVYNEQFF.

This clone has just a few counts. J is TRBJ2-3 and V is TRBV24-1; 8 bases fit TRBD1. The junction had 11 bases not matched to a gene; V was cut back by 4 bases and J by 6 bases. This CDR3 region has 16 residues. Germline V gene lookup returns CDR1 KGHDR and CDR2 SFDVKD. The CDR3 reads CATSDRTGGRLDTQYF. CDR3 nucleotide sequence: TGTGCCACCAGTGACCGAACAGGGGGGAGGTTGGATACGCAGTATTTT.

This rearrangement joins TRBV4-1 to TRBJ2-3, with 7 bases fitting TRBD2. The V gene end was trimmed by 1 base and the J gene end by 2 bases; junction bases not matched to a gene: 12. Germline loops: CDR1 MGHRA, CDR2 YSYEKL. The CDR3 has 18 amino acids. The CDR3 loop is CASSQGTISGTPTDTQYF. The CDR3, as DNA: TGCGCCAGCAGCCAAGGAACGATAAGCGGGACTCCCACAGATACGCAGTATTTT.